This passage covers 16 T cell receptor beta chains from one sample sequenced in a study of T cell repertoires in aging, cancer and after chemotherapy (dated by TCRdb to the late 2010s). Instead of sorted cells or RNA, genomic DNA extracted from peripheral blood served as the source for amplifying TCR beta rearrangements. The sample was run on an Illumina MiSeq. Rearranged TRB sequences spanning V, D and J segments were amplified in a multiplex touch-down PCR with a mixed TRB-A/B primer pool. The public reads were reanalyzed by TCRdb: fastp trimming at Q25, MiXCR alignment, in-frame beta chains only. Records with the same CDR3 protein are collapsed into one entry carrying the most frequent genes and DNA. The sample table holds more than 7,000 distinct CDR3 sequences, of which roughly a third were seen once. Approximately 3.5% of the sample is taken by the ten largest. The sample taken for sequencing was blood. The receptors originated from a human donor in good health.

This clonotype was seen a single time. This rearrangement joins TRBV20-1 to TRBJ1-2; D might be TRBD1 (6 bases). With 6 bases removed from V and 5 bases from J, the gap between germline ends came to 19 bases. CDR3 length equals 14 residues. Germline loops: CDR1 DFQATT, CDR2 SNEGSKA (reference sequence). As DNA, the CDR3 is TGCAGTGCGGAGGGCCTCGGGACACATTATGGCTACACCTTC. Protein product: CSAEGLGTHYGYTF.

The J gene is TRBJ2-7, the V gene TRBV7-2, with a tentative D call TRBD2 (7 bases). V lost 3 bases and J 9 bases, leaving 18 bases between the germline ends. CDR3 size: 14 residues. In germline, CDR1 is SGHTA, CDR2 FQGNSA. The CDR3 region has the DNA TGTGCCAGCAGCTTGGGGGGGCTTAGAATCGGGCAGTACGTC. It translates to CASSLGGLRIGQYV.

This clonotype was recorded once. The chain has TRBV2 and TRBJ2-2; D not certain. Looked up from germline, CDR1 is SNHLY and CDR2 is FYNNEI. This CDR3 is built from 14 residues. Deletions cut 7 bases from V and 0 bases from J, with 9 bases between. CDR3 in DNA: TGTGCCAGCATATATAGGCCGAACACCGGGGAGCTGTTTTTT. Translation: CASIYRPNTGELFF.

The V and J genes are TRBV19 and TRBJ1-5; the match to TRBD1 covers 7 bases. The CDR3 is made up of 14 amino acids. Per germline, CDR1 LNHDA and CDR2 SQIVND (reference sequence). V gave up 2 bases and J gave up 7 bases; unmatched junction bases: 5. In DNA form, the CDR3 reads TGTGCCAGTAGTATAAGACAGGGTCGGCAGCCCCAGCATTTT. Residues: CASSIRQGRQPQHF.

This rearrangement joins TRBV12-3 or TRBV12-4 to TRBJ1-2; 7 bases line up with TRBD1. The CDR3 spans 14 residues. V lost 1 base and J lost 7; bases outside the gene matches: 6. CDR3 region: CASSLGQGRGGYTF. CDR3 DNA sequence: TGTGCCAGCAGTTTAGGACAGGGTAGGGGTGGCTACACCTTC.

The CDR3 nucleotides read TGTGCCAGCAGCTTTCAGGGGGCAAGGACTGAAGCTTTCTTT. Encoded protein: CASSFQGARTEAFF. V and J are TRBV11-1 and TRBJ1-1; 8 bases align to TRBD1. This CDR3 contains 14 residues. The V segment lost 3 bases and the J segment 5 bases; nucleotides outside the gene matches: 5. Per the germline V gene, CDR1 is SGHAT and CDR2 is FQDESV (reference sequence).

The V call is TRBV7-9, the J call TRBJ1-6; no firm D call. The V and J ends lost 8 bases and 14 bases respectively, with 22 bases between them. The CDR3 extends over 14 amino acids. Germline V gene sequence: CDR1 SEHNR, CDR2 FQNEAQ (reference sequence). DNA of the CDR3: TGTGCCAGCGCGGGCCGAGAAGGATTCGGGACCCTCCACTTT. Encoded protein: CASAGREGFGTLHF.

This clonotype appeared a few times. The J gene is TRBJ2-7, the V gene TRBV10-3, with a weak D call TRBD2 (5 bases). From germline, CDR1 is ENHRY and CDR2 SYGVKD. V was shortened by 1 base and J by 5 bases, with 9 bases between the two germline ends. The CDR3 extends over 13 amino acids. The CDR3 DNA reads TGTGCCATCAGTGAGTTCCTAGCAGACGAGCAGTACGTC. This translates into CAISEFLADEQYV.

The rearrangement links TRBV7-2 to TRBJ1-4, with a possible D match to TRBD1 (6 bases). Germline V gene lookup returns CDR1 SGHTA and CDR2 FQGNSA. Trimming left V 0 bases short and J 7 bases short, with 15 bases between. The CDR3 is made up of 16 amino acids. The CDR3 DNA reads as TGTGCCAGCAGCTTAGCGCTACAGGGTGGGAGTGAAAAACTGTTTTTT. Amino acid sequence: CASSLALQGGSEKLFF.

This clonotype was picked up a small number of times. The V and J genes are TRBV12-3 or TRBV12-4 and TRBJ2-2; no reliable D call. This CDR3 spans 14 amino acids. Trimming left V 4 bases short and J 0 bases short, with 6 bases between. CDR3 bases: TGTGCCAGCAGTTCTTGGGCGAACACCGGGGAGCTGTTTTTT. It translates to CASSSWANTGELFF.

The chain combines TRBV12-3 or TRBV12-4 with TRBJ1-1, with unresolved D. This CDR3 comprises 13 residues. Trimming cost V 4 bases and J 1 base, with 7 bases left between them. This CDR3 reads CASSWDWNTEAFF. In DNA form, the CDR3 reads TGTGCCAGCAGTTGGGATTGGAACACTGAAGCTTTCTTT.

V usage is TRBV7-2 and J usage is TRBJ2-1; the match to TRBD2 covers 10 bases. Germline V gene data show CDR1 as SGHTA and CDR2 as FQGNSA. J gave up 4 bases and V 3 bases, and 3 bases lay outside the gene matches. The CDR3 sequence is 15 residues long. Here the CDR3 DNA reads TGTGCCAGCAGCTTCGCTAGCGGGGGTTACAATGAGCAGTTCTTC. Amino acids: CASSFASGGYNEQFF.

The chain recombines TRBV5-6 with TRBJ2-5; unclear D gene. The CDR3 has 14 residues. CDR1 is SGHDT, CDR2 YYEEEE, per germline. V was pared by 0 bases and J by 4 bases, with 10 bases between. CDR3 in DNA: TGTGCCAGCAGCTTGGGTGGTGGAGTAGAGACCCAGTACTTC. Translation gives CASSLGGGVETQYF.

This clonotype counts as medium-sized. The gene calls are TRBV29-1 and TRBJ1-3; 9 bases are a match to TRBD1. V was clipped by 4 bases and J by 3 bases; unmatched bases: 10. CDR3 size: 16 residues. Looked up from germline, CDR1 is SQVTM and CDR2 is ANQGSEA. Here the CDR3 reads CSVAKWGQGSGNTIYF. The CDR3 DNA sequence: TGCAGCGTTGCCAAATGGGGACAGGGTAGTGGAAACACCATATATTTT.

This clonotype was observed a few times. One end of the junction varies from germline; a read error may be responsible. CDR3 amino acids: CASSQGATGYQPQHF. As DNA, the CDR3 is TGCGCCAGCAGCCAAGGGGCAACGGGATATCAGCCCCAGCATTTT. The rearrangement uses TRBV4-2 and TRBJ1-5; D might be TRBD1 (5 bases). CDR1 is LGHNA and CDR2 is YNFKEQ in the germline V gene. The length of the CDR3 is 15 residues.

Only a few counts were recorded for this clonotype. As DNA, the CDR3 is TGTGCCAGCAGCTTGGTACGACGAGGCGGTGGCTACACCTTC. It is translated as CASSLVRRGGGYTF. This rearrangement joins TRBV5-6 to TRBJ1-2; D not certain. CDR1 and CDR2 (germline): SGHDT, YYEEEE. Trimming pared 0 bases from V and 7 bases from J, leaving 13 bases between. CDR3 length: 14 amino acids.